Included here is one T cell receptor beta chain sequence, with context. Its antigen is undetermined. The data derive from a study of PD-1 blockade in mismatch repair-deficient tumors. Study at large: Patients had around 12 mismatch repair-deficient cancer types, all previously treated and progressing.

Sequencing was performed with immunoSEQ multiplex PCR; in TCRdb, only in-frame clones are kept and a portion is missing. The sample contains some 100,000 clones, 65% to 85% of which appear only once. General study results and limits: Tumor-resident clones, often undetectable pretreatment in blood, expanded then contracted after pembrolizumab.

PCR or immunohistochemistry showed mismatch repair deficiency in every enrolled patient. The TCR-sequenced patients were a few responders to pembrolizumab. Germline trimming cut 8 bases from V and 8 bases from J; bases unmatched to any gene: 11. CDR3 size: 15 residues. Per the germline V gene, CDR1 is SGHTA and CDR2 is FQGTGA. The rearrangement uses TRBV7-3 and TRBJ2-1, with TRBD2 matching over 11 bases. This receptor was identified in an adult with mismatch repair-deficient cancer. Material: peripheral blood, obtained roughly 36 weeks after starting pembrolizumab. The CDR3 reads CASGPLAGGVDEQFF. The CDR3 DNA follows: TGTGCCAGCGGCCCCCTAGCGGGAGGTGTCGATGAGCAGTTCTTC.